This T cell receptor beta chain is from a study of shared clonotypes between healthy human individuals. Turning to the study itself: Donors had three CD4 naive, three CD4 memory, two CD8 naive and one CD8 memory plate apiece.

As regards this clone: Its antigen is unknown.

Data came from immunoSEQ multiplex PCR; TCRdb stores just in-frame clones and leaves some out. In the table there are more than 200,000 clones, approximately 65% of which are singletons. General study findings and limits: Deeper or shallower sequencing was expected to change how clonotypes are shared among donors. Incomplete sequencing of sorted subsets was indicated by rarefaction despite large depth.

Donors comprised healthy HIV-negative adults lacking recent acute infections or vaccinations. Sequencing used memory CD4+ T cells sorted from blood. Subset here: CD45RA-negative fraction. The sequence came from a man younger than 40 in good health.

The CDR3 is CASSLDPGAATNGYTF. CDR3 DNA: TGTGCCAGCAGCTTAGATCCAGGGGCAGCTACCAATGGCTACACCTTC. The J gene is TRBJ1-2, the V gene TRBV11-2; weak D call: TRBD1 (6 bases). There are 16 residues in the CDR3. Germline-derived CDR1 and CDR2 are SGHAT and FQNNGV. Trimming took 0 bases from V and 6 from J, leaving 17 bases between them. Combining the CDR3 with reference TRBV11-2 and TRBJ1-2 gives the whole variable domain EAGVAQSPRYKIIEKRQSVAFWCNPISGHATLYWYQQILGQGPKLLIQFQNNGVVDDSQLPKDRFSAERLKGVDSTLKIQPAKLEDSAVYLCASSLDPGAATNGYTFGSGTRLTVV.